This T cell receptor beta chain was identified during a study of neurological immune-mediated disorders. Findings of the study overall: The multiple sclerosis repertoire cluster was associated with no clinical or MRI feature. In HTLV-1-associated myelopathy, TCR clonal expansion was greatest, and in multiple sclerosis it was least, below healthy controls.

To note about this clonotype: The antigen remains undetermined.

The cDNA was synthesized by 5'RACE incorporating 10-nucleotide random UMIs. Each CDR3 protein gets one entry after TCRdb re-called the 5' RACE reads with MiXCR. Here the sample spans about 46,000 distinct CDR3 sequences, 1.9% being singletons. CDR3 length: 12 amino acids. Trimming removed 6 bases from V and 6 bases from J, with 14 bases in between. From germline, CDR1 is DFQATT and CDR2 SNEGSKA (reference sequence). What was sequenced was PBMCs. The TCR comes from a woman in her 40s with multiple sclerosis. The genes are TRBV20-1 and TRBJ1-1, with D hard to call. CDR3 in DNA: TGCAGTGCGGACCGCAAACGGGCTGAAGCTTTCTTT. This gives the protein CSADRKRAEAFF.